The clone carrying this T cell receptor (beta chain) was seen more than once but under ten times. This sample is drawn from a study of CD8 T cells in ankylosing spondylitis. The CDR3 consists of 15 residues. The V and J ends lost 3 bases and 5 bases, in that order; junction bases with no gene match: 4. Germline-derived CDR1 and CDR2 are SEHNR and FQNEAQ (reference sequence). TCRdb processed the 5' RACE reads anew with MiXCR; each CDR3 protein has one entry. The sample has around 230,000 distinct CDR3 sequences, over 7% seen once. The chain combines TRBV7-9 with TRBJ1-4; 9 bases are a match to TRBD1. The sample consisted of blood, either unsorted or a sorted T cell fraction (not recorded which). This sequence was found in a female donor with ankylosing spondylitis or in good health (not recorded which). CDR3 region: CASSFGDRENEKLFF. The CDR3 DNA reads as TGTGCCAGCAGCTTTGGGGACAGGGAGAATGAAAAACTGTTTTTT. The whole variable domain, remainder taken from reference TRBV7-9 and TRBJ1-4, is DTGVSQNPRHKITKRGQNVTFRCDPISEHNRLYWYRQTLGQGPEFLTYFQNEAQLEKSRLLSDRFSAERPKGSFSTLEIQRTEQGDSAMYLCASSFGDRENEKLFFGSGTQLSVL.